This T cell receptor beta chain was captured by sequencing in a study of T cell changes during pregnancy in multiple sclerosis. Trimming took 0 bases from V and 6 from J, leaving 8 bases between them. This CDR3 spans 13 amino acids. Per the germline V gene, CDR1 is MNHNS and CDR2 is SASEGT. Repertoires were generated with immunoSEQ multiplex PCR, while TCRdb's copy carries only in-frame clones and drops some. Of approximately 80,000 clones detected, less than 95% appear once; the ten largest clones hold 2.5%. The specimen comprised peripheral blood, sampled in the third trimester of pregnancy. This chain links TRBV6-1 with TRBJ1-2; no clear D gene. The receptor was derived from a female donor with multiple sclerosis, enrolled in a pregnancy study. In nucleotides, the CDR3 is TGTGCCAGCAGTGAAGCGGCCGGGGATGGCTACACCTTC. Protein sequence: CASSEAAGDGYTF.